This T cell receptor beta chain derives from a study of T cell changes during pregnancy in multiple sclerosis. Germline V lookup: CDR1 MDHEN, CDR2 SYDVKM. The CDR3 runs 17 residues. Trimming cost V 2 bases and J 11 bases; bases outside gene matches: 17. Sequencing used immunoSEQ multiplex PCR; TCRdb keeps in-frame clones, though not all of them. The sample lists approximately 13,000 clones; about 91% were seen once. V gene TRBV28 combines with J gene TRBJ2-7, with TRBD2 matching 11 bases. This receptor was taken from a female donor in good health, enrolled as a control in a pregnancy study. The sample was CD8+ T cells from peripheral blood mononuclear cells, taken in the second trimester of pregnancy. The CDR3 DNA is TGTGCCAGCAGTTTACCCCTCGAGGTAGCGGGAGGGCCACAGGAGTACTTC. Translated: CASSLPLEVAGGPQEYF.